One sample yielded the 31 T cell receptor beta chains listed below, sequenced in a study of lymphopenia after photon versus proton radiotherapy. The data were produced by immunoSEQ multiplex PCR, yet TCRdb's version contains in-frame clones alone and is incomplete. The profile shows roughly 38,000 clones, about 90% of them singletons. Sample: peripheral blood, taken from a patient treated with photon-based radiotherapy. These receptors were taken from a man aged 55 to 70 with cholangiocarcinoma.

The chain links TRBV5-4 to TRBJ2-1; D ambiguous. This CDR3 has 12 residues. The V and J ends lost 2 bases and 7 bases respectively, with 7 bases between them. Germline assignment: CDR1 SGHNT and CDR2 YYREEE (reference sequence). The CDR3 here is CASSFWRNEQFF. CDR3 coding DNA: TGTGCCAGCAGCTTCTGGCGAAATGAGCAGTTCTTC.

V and J are TRBV5-5 and TRBJ2-3; the D gene is possibly TRBD2 (6 bases). The ends were cut back, 4 bases at V and 3 bases at J, with 15 bases in the middle. Germline V lookup: CDR1 SGHKS, CDR2 YYEKEE (reference sequence). This CDR3 region has 15 residues. CDR3 in DNA: TGTGCCAGCAGCCATCTTGGAGGGGAAACAGATACGCAGTATTTT. Translated: CASSHLGGETDTQYF.

The V gene is TRBV28, the J gene TRBJ2-7; D is possibly TRBD1 (6 bases). The germline V and J ends were trimmed by 8 bases and 2 bases, with 10 bases remaining between them. The germline V gene encodes CDR1 MDHEN and CDR2 SYDVKM. This CDR3 is 12 amino acids long. In DNA, the CDR3 is TGTGCCAGCGGGGACACCCCCTACGAGCAGTACTTC. Translated, it gives CASGDTPYEQYF.

This clone was detected a few times. The CDR3 loop is CASTIASGSTGELFF. In nucleotides, the CDR3 is TGCGCCAGCACCATCGCTAGCGGGAGCACCGGGGAGCTGTTTTTT. V usage is TRBV5-1 and J usage is TRBJ2-2; 10 bases align to TRBD2. Germline V CDR1 and CDR2: SGHRS, YFSETQ. The CDR3 covers 15 residues. Losses at the gene ends were 6 bases for V and 4 bases for J; bases not matched to a gene: 6.

This chain connects TRBV6-5 to TRBJ2-7; D may be TRBD1 (5 bases). CDR3 length equals 16 residues. V was shortened by 2 bases and J by 4 bases, with 18 bases between the two germline ends. Germline lookup yields CDR1 MNHEY and CDR2 SVGAGI. DNA for the CDR3: TGTGCCAGCAGTTACAGTCTGGGGCTGGCTCTATACGAGCAGTACTTC. Translated, it gives CASSYSLGLALYEQYF.

This clone appeared a few times. The CDR3 is CASSVRQLSNQPQHF. CDR3 in DNA: TGTGCCAGCAGCGTAAGACAGTTGAGCAATCAGCCCCAGCATTTT. J is TRBJ1-5 and V is TRBV9; maybe TRBD1 (5 bases). The V end was cut by 1 base, the J end by 1 base, with 9 bases between. CDR1 and CDR2 from the germline V gene are SGDLS and YYNGEE. CDR3 length: 15 residues. Variable domain in full (rest from reference TRBV9 and TRBJ1-5): DSGVTQTPKHLITATGQRVTLRCSPRSGDLSVYWYQQSLDQGLQFLIQYYNGEERAKGNILERFSAQQFPDLHSELNLSSLELGDSALYFCASSVRQLSNQPQHFGDGTRLSIL.

The chain joins TRBV6-5 to TRBJ2-2; possible D gene TRBD1, 5 bases. From germline, CDR1 is MNHEY and CDR2 SVGAGI. The length of the CDR3 is 14 residues. Between the trimmed V and J ends, which lost 5 bases and 6 bases, there was a span of 13 bases. This chain's CDR3 is CASSRVQGAGELFF. As DNA, the CDR3 is TGTGCCAGCAGTCGGGTGCAGGGTGCCGGGGAGCTGTTTTTT.

The chain is built from TRBV19 and TRBJ2-7; TRBD1 agrees at 9 bases. Germline V gives CDR1 LNHDA, CDR2 SQIVND (reference sequence). Losses at the gene ends were 3 bases for V and 1 base for J; bases not matched to a gene: 4. The CDR3 covers 15 residues. CDR3 nucleotides: TGTGCCAGTAGTATGGGACAGGGAGAGTCCTACGAGCAGTACTTC. Translation: CASSMGQGESYEQYF. Full variable domain (missing parts from reference TRBV19 and TRBJ2-7): DGGITQSPKYLFRKEGQNVTLSCEQNLNHDAMYWYRQDPGQGLRLIYYSQIVNDFQKGDIAEGYSVSREKKESFPLTVTSAQKNPTAFYLCASSMGQGESYEQYFGPGTRLTVT.

The chain uses TRBV19 and TRBJ1-1, with a possible D match to TRBD1 (6 bases). Trimming took 3 bases from V and 4 from J, leaving 15 bases between them. Germline-derived CDR1 and CDR2 are LNHDA and SQIVND (reference sequence). This CDR3 region has 15 residues. The DNA of the CDR3 is TGTGCCAGTAGTATTTACAGGGCGCCGGGCACTGAAGCTTTCTTT. This codes for CASSIYRAPGTEAFF.

The chain employs TRBV23-1 and TRBJ2-3; 9 bases map to TRBD1. TRBV23-1 is an ORF; its function is uncertain. V gave up 8 bases and J gave up 7 bases; unmatched junction bases: 13. The CDR3 runs 15 residues. The CDR3 DNA reads as TGCGCCAGCGTTCCGCCGGGACAGGGTCTCCATACGCAGTATTTT. This gives the protein CASVPPGQGLHTQYF.

V usage is TRBV10-3 and J usage is TRBJ2-3; D uncertain. Deletions cut 0 bases from V and 0 bases from J, with 10 bases between. Looked up from germline, CDR1 is ENHRY and CDR2 is SYGVKD. This CDR3 is built from 16 residues. CDR3 DNA: TGTGCCATCAGTGAGTCGGGCAGCGCTAGCACAGATACGCAGTATTTT. It encodes CAISESGSASTDTQYF.

The CDR3 region is CASSPDRPGEQYF. CDR3 in DNA: TGTGCCAGCAGCCCCGACAGACCGGGGGAGCAGTACTTC. The J gene is TRBJ2-7, the V gene TRBV6-1; either TRBD1 or TRBD2 may fit D (5 bases each). There are 13 residues in the CDR3. Germline CDR1 is MNHNS and CDR2 is SASEGT. Trimming took 6 bases from V and 7 from J, leaving 16 bases between them.

This clone appeared a single time. The chain carries TRBV19 and TRBJ1-5, with D possibly matching TRBD1 (5 bases). Germline CDR1 LNHDA, CDR2 SQIVND (reference sequence). CDR3 size: 15 residues. Trimming removed 7 bases from V and 3 bases from J, with 16 bases in between. CDR3 loop: CASIAGQGINQPQHF. The CDR3 region has the DNA TGTGCCAGTATTGCAGGGCAGGGCATCAATCAGCCCCAGCATTTT.

V and J are TRBV9 and TRBJ2-1; 7 bases agree with TRBD2. Per germline, CDR1 SGDLS and CDR2 YYNGEE. The CDR3 covers 14 residues. Trimming took 7 bases from V and 8 from J; bases not matched to a gene: 12. The CDR3 coding sequence is TGTGCCAGCGGGGGAAGCGGGGCTTACGATGAGCAGTTCTTC. Residues: CASGGSGAYDEQFF.

The chain couples TRBV4-1 to TRBJ2-3, with D possibly being TRBD1 or TRBD2 (5 bases each). This CDR3 has 17 residues. The germline CDR1 and CDR2 sequences are MGHRA and YSYEKL. Trimming took 1 base from V and 6 from J, leaving 20 bases between them. CDR3 in amino acids: CASSQGFRDGAADTQYF. DNA for the CDR3: TGCGCCAGCAGCCAAGGTTTCCGGGACGGGGCAGCGGATACGCAGTATTTT.

This chain connects TRBV7-9 to TRBJ2-7; D perhaps matches TRBD2 (6 bases). V lost 5 bases and J lost 0, with 14 bases in between. The CDR3 covers 15 residues. Germline V gene sequence: CDR1 SEHNR, CDR2 FQNEAQ (reference sequence). The CDR3 coding sequence is TGTGCCAGCAGCCCGCGGGACGGCGTCTCCTACGAGCAGTACTTC. Translating it yields CASSPRDGVSYEQYF.

The chain employs TRBV7-2 and TRBJ2-7; no definite D call. This CDR3 is built from 13 residues. Germline CDR1 and CDR2: SGHTA and FQGNSA. V was shortened by 3 bases and J by 3 bases, with 9 bases between the two germline ends. The CDR3 region has the DNA TGTGCCAGCAGCTTCGCCGGTAGCTACGAGCAGTACTTC. This translates into CASSFAGSYEQYF.

This chain joins TRBV27 and TRBJ1-6; 8 bases align to TRBD1. The CDR3 totals 14 residues. V dropped 6 bases and J dropped 8; count of bases not matched to a gene: 6. In germline, CDR1 is MNHEY, CDR2 SMNVEV (reference sequence). DNA of the CDR3: TGTGCCAGCAGACCGGGACAGGACTATTCACCCCTCCACTTT. This gives the protein CASRPGQDYSPLHF.

The CDR3 region is CASNYDRYSSYEQYF. DNA for the CDR3: TGTGCCAGCAACTATGACAGGTACTCCTCCTACGAGCAGTACTTC. J is TRBJ2-7 and V is TRBV28; maybe TRBD1 (6 bases). V was shortened by 7 bases and J by 0 bases, with 16 bases between the two germline ends. The CDR3 is made up of 15 amino acids. The germline CDR1 and CDR2 sequences are MDHEN and SYDVKM.

In DNA, the CDR3 is TGTGCCAGTAGTGGACCCGGCGGCACCATATATTTT. Its protein product is CASSGPGGTIYF. The J gene is TRBJ1-3, the V gene TRBV19; D remains ambiguous. Trimming shortened V by 5 bases and J by 9 bases, and 11 bases separated the two germline ends. The CDR3 contains 12 residues. Germline-derived CDR1 and CDR2 are LNHDA and SQIVND (reference sequence).

This chain uses TRBV2 with TRBJ2-7; tentative D call: TRBD2 (6 bases). Trimming left V 6 bases short and J 6 bases short, with 9 bases between. In germline, CDR1 is SNHLY, CDR2 FYNNEI. The CDR3 is 11 residues long. The CDR3 bases are TGTGCCAGCAGCGGGGGACTCGAGCAGTACTTC. Protein sequence: CASSGGLEQYF.

The J gene is TRBJ2-1, the V gene TRBV11-3, with D possibly matching TRBD2 (5 bases). Per the germline V gene, CDR1 is SGHNT and CDR2 is YENEEA. V lost 0 bases and J lost 6, with 12 bases in between. The CDR3 spans 15 residues. Written as DNA, the CDR3 is TGTGCCAGCAGCTTAGAACCGACTCGGGGCAATGAGCAGTTCTTC. Translation: CASSLEPTRGNEQFF.

J is TRBJ2-1 and V is TRBV28; 7 nucleotides match TRBD1. Germline trimming cut 2 bases from V and 7 bases from J; bases unmatched to any gene: 11. The CDR3 is made up of 16 amino acids. Looked up from germline, CDR1 is MDHEN and CDR2 is SYDVKM. The CDR3 DNA sequence: TGTGCCAGCAGTTTAACAGGGGCCTCCGGACGGAATGAGCAGTTCTTC. It codes for CASSLTGASGRNEQFF.

This clone was recorded only once. The chain's CDR3 is CASSETGATGELFF. The CDR3 DNA is TGTGCCAGCAGTGAGACAGGGGCGACCGGGGAGCTGTTTTTT. This chain uses TRBV6-4 with TRBJ2-2; TRBD1 agrees at 8 bases. Per germline, CDR1 MRHNA and CDR2 SNTAGT. Germline trimming cut 3 bases from V and 5 bases from J; bases unmatched to any gene: 2. The CDR3 length is 14 residues.

The chain carries TRBV19 and TRBJ1-3; no firm D call. The V end lost 10 bases, the J end lost 5 bases, and 12 bases lay between the germline ends. The CDR3 loop spans 12 amino acids. The germline gives CDR1 LNHDA, CDR2 SQIVND (reference sequence). In nucleotides, the CDR3 is TGTGCCATTAGCCCATACCGAAACACCATATATTTT. Amino acid sequence: CAISPYRNTIYF.

Turning to this clone: A junction boundary mismatches the germline segment, possibly from a read error. V usage is TRBV4-3 and J usage is TRBJ1-2; D gene ambiguous. Germline loops: CDR1 LGHNA, CDR2 YSLEER. This CDR3 region has 11 residues. CDR3 protein: CASGHEEGYTF. In DNA form, the CDR3 reads TGCGCCAGCGGCCATGAGGAAGGCTACACCTTC.

The V and J genes are TRBV28 and TRBJ1-2; D gene uncertain. From germline, CDR1 is MDHEN and CDR2 SYDVKM. The CDR3 has 14 residues. The germline V and J ends were trimmed by 4 bases and 0 bases, with 9 bases remaining between them. CDR3 amino acids: CASSWTVTNYGYTF. CDR3 sequence (DNA): TGTGCCAGCAGTTGGACTGTTACTAACTATGGCTACACCTTC.

Turning to this clone: At the DNA level, this CDR3 is encoded by other sequences in the same sample as well. The J gene is TRBJ1-5, the V gene TRBV6-1; D gene unclear. This CDR3 is built from 14 residues. V shed 3 bases and J shed 0 bases, with 6 bases lying between them. Germline CDR1 and CDR2: MNHNS and SASEGT. CDR3 sequence (DNA): TGTGCCAGCAGTGAGGGGTATAGCAATCAGCCCCAGCATTTT. Amino acids: CASSEGYSNQPQHF.

The rearrangement joins TRBV11-2 to TRBJ1-2; D not certain. V was pared by 0 bases and J by 4 bases, with 6 bases between. The CDR3 has 13 amino acids. Germline lookup yields CDR1 SGHAT and CDR2 FQNNGV. CDR3 sequence reads: CASSLDTVYGYTF. In DNA form, the CDR3 reads TGTGCCAGCAGCTTAGACACCGTCTATGGCTACACCTTC.

The chain links TRBV5-4 to TRBJ2-2; D could derive from TRBD1 or TRBD2 (5 bases each). CDR3 length equals 15 residues. Between the trimmed V and J ends, which lost 10 bases and 7 bases, there was a span of 23 bases. CDR1 and CDR2 from the germline V gene are SGHNT and YYREEE (reference sequence). The DNA for the CDR3 is TGTGCCTTTCACAAAGTCAGGGAGAGGGACGGGGAGCTGTTTTTT. Protein sequence: CAFHKVRERDGELFF.

The chain links TRBV7-2 to TRBJ2-7, with D perhaps assigned TRBD1 or TRBD2 (5 bases each). The V end lost 1 base, the J end lost 0 bases, and 10 bases lay between the germline ends. This CDR3 is 15 amino acids long. CDR1 is SGHTA, CDR2 FQGNSA, per germline. The CDR3 region is CASSLGQGRSYEQYF. The CDR3 DNA sequence: TGTGCCAGCAGCTTAGGGCAGGGACGCTCCTACGAGCAGTACTTC.